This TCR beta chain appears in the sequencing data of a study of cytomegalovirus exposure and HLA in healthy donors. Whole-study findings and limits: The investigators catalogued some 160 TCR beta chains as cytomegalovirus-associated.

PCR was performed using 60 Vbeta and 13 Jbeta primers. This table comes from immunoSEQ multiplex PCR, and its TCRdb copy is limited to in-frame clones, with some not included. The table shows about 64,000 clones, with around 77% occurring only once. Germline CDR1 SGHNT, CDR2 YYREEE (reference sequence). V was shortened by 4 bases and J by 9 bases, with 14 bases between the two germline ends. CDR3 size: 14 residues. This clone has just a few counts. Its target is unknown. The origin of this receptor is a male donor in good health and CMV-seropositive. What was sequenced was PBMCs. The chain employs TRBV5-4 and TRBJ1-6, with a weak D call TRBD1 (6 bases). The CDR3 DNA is TGTGCCAGCAGCCCGACGCAGGGGATTTCACCCCTCCACTTT. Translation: CASSPTQGISPLHF.